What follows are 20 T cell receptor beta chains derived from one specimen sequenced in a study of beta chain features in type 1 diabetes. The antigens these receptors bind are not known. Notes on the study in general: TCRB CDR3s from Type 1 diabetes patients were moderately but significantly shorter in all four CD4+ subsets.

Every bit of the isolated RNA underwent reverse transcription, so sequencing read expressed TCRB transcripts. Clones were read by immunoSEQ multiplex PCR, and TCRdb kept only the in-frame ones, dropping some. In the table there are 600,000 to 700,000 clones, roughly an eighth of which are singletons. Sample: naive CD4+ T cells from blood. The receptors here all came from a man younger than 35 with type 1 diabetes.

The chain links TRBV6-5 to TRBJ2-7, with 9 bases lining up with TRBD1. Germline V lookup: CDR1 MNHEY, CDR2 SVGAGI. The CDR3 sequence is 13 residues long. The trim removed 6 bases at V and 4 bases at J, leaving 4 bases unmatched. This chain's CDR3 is CASRLQGAYEQYF. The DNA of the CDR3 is TGTGCCAGCAGATTACAGGGGGCGTACGAGCAGTACTTC.

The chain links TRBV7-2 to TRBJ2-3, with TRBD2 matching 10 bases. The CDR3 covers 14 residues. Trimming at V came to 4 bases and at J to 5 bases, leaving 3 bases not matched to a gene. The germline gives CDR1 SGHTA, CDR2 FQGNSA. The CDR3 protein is CASSSRTSGDTQYF. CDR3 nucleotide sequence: TGTGCCAGCAGCTCTCGGACTAGCGGAGATACGCAGTATTTT. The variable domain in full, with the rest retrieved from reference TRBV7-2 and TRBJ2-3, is GAGVSQSPSNKVTEKGKDVELRCDPISGHTALYWYRQSLGQGLEFLIYFQGNSAPDKSGLPSDRFSAERTGGSVSTLTIQRTQQEDSAVYLCASSSRTSGDTQYFGPGTRLTVL.

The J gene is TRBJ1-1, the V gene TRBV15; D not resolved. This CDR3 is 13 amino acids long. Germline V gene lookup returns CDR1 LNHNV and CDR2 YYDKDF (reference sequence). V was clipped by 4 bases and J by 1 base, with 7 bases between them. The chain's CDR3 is CATSKPSNTEAFF. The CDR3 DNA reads TGTGCCACCAGCAAACCTTCGAACACTGAAGCTTTCTTT.

The CDR3 bases are TGTGCCAGCAGGCCGGGACTGAGCTCTGGGGCCAACGTCCTGACTTTC. This codes for CASRPGLSSGANVLTF. The chain has TRBV7-6 and TRBJ2-6; D may be TRBD2 (6 bases). The CDR3 loop spans 16 amino acids. Trimming cost V 6 bases and J 0 bases, with 12 bases left between them. Germline CDR1 and CDR2: SGHVS and FNYEAQ.

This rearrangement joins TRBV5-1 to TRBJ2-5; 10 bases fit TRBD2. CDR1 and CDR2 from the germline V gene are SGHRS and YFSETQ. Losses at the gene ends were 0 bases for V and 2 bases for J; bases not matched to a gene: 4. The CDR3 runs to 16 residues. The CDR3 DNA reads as TGCGCCAGCAGCTTGGTTAGCGGGGGGCCTCAAGAGACCCAGTACTTC. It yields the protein CASSLVSGGPQETQYF.

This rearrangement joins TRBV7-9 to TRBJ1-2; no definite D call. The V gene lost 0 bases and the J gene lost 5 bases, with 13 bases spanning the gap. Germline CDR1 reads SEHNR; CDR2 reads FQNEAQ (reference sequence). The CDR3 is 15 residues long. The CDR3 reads CASSLASPVVYGYTF. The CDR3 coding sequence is TGTGCCAGCAGCTTAGCCTCCCCGGTGGTATATGGCTACACCTTC.

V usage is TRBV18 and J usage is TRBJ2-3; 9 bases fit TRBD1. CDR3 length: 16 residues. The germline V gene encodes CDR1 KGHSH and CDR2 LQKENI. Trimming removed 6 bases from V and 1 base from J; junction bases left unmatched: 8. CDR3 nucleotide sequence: TGTGCCAGCTCCAGGGGACAGGGCTCGCGCACAGATACGCAGTATTTT. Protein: CASSRGQGSRTDTQYF.

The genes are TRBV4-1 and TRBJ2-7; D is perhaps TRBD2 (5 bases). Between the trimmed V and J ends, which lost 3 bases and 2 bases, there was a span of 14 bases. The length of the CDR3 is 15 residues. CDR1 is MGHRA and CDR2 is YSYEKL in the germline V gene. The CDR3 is CASSHGSSRAYEQYF. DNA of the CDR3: TGCGCCAGCAGCCATGGATCTAGCAGAGCCTACGAGCAGTACTTC.

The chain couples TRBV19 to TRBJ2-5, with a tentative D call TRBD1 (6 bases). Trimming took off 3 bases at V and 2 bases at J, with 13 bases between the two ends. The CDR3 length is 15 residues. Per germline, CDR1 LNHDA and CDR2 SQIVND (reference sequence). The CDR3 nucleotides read TGTGCCAGTAGTATTGGGAGCGGACAGCAAGAGACCCAGTACTTC. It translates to CASSIGSGQQETQYF.

This CDR3 is CASSLASGQGVGETQYF. The DNA of the CDR3 is TGTGCCAGCAGCTTGGCAAGCGGACAGGGAGTAGGGGAGACCCAGTACTTC. The chain is built from TRBV5-6 and TRBJ2-5; the match to TRBD1 covers 8 bases. The CDR3 runs to 17 residues. CDR1 and CDR2 (germline): SGHDT, YYEEEE. V shed 0 bases and J 5 bases; nucleotides not matched to a gene: 12.

CDR3 nucleotides: TGTGCCTGGAGAGTGGGACAAACGAACACTGAAGCTTTCTTT. This codes for CAWRVGQTNTEAFF. J is TRBJ1-1 and V is TRBV30; the D gene is possibly TRBD1 (6 bases). The CDR3 contains 14 residues. CDR1 GTSNPN and CDR2 SVGIG come from the germline V gene (reference sequence). The V gene lost 3 bases and the J gene lost 1 base, with 12 bases spanning the gap.

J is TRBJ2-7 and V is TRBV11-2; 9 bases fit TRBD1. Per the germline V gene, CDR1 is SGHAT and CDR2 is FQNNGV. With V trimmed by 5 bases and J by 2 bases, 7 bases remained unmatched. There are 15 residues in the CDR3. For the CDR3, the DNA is TGTGCCAGCAGCAACCTCCGGGACAGGGCCTACGAGCAGTACTTC. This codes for CASSNLRDRAYEQYF.

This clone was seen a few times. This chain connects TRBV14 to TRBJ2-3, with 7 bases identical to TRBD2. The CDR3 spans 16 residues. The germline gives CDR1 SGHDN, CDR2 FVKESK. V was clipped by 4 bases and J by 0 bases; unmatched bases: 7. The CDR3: CASSPRAGESTDTQYF. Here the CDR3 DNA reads TGTGCCAGCAGCCCCAGGGCGGGGGAGAGCACAGATACGCAGTATTTT. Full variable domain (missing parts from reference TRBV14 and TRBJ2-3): EAGVTQFPSHSVIEKGQTVTLRCDPISGHDNLYWYRRVMGKEIKFLLHFVKESKQDESGMPNNRFLAERTGGTYSTLKVQPAELEDSGVYFCASSPRAGESTDTQYFGPGTRLTVL.

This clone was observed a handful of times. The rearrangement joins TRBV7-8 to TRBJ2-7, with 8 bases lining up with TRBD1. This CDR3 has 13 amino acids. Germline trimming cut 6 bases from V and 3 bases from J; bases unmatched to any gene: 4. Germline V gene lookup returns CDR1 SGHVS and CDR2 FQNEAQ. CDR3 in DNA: TGTGCCAGCAGTCGACAGGGGTACTACGAGCAGTACTTC. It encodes CASSRQGYYEQYF.

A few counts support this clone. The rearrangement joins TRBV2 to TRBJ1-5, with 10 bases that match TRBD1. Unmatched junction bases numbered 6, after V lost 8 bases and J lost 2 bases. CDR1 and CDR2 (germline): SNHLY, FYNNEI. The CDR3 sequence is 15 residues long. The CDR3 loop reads CASEAGTGGNQPQHF. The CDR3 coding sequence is TGTGCCAGCGAAGCCGGGACAGGGGGCAATCAGCCCCAGCATTTT.

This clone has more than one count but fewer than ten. CDR3 in DNA: TGTGCCAGCAGTGAAACCGGTACCTACGAGCAGTACTTC. It translates to CASSETGTYEQYF. The rearrangement links TRBV6-1 to TRBJ2-7; no definite D call. CDR1 MNHNS and CDR2 SASEGT come from the germline V gene. Trimming cost V 2 bases and J 2 bases, with 7 bases left between them. The CDR3 totals 13 residues.

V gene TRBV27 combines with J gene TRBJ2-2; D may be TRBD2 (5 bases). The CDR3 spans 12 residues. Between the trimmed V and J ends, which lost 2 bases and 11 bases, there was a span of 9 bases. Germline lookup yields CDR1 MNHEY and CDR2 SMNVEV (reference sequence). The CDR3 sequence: CASSLPRGELFF. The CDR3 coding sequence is TGTGCCAGCAGTTTACCACGGGGTGAGCTGTTTTTT.

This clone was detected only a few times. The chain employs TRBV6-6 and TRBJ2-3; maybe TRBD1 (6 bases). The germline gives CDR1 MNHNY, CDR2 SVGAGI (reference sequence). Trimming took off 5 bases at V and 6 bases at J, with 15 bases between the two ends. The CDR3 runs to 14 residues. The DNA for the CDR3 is TGTGCCAGCAGTGCACAGGGAAATCGGGATACGCAGTATTTT. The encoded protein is CASSAQGNRDTQYF.

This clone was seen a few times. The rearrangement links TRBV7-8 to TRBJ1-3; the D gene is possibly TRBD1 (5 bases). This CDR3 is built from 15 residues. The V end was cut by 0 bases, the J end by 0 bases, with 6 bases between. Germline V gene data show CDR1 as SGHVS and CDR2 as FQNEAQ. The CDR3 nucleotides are TGTGCCAGCAGCTTAGCCAGGGTCTCTGGAAACACCATATATTTT. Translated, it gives CASSLARVSGNTIYF.

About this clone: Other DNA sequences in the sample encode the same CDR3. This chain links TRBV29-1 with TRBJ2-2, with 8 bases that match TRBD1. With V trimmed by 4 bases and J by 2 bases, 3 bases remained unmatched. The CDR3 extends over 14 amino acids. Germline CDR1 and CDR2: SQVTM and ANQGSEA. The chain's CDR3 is CSVVGTGNTGELFF. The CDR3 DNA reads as TGCAGCGTTGTGGGGACAGGTAACACCGGGGAGCTGTTTTTT.